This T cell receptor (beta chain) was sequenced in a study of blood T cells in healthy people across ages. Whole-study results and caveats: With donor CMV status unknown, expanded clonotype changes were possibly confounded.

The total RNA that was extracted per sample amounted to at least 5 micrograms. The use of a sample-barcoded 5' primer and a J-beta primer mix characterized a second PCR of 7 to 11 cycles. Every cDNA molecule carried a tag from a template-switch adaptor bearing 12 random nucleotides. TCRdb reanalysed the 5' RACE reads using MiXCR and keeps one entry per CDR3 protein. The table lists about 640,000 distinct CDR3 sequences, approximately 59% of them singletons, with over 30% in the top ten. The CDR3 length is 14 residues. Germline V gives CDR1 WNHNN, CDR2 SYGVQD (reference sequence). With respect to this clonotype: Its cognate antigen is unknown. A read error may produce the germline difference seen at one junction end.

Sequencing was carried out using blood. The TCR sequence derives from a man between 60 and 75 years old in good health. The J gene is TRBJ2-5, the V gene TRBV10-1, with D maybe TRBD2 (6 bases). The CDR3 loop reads CASSEGGIQGTQYF. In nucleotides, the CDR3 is TGCGCCAGCAGTGAGGGAGGGATCCAAGGGACCCAGTACTTC.